The 28 T cell receptor beta chains given below trace back to one sample, sequenced in a study of beta chain features in type 1 diabetes. Sequencing targeted expressed TCRB transcripts, as all isolated RNA had been reverse transcribed. TCRdb's table, derived via immunoSEQ multiplex PCR, lists solely in-frame clones and lacks some. The table records about 620,000 clones, about 14% of them present only once. Sequenced material: naive CD4+ T cells from blood. The source of these receptors is a man younger than 30 in good health.

This clone was observed a handful of times. The rearrangement links TRBV18 to TRBJ1-1, with 7 bases that match TRBD1. Germline CDR1 is KGHSH and CDR2 is LQKENI. With 5 bases clipped from V and 1 base from J, the junction kept 1 base outside the gene matches. This CDR3 contains 13 residues. CDR3 coding DNA: TGTGCCAGCTCAGGACAGGCGAACACTGAAGCTTTCTTT. This codes for CASSGQANTEAFF.

This clone has just a few counts. This chain's CDR3 is CASSSAANYEQYF. CDR3 in DNA: TGTGCCAGCAGCTCCGCGGCCAACTACGAGCAGTACTTC. The chain is built from TRBV5-4 and TRBJ2-7, with no clear D. Germline V gives CDR1 SGHNT, CDR2 YYREEE (reference sequence). With 3 bases removed from V and 3 bases from J, the gap between germline ends came to 10 bases. This CDR3 spans 13 amino acids.

On this clone itself: Additional DNA sequences in this sample encode the identical CDR3. This chain joins TRBV5-1 and TRBJ2-3; no clear D. Germline V lookup: CDR1 SGHRS, CDR2 YFSETQ. The V end was cut by 0 bases, the J end by 4 bases, with 3 bases between. The CDR3 is made up of 12 amino acids. The CDR3 DNA reads as TGCGCCAGCAGCTTGGGGTCAGATACGCAGTATTTT. Amino acid sequence: CASSLGSDTQYF.

The rearrangement uses TRBV9 and TRBJ1-6; 9 bases are a match to TRBD1. Per germline, CDR1 SGDLS and CDR2 YYNGEE. The V segment lost 4 bases and the J segment 5 bases; nucleotides outside the gene matches: 7. The CDR3 sequence is 16 residues long. As DNA, the CDR3 is TGTGCCAGCAGCTCTGGACAGGGGCCAAATAATTCACCCCTCCACTTT. It is translated as CASSSGQGPNNSPLHF.

This clone was observed once. The V call is TRBV9, the J call TRBJ2-7; no reliable D call. The V end lost 0 bases, the J end lost 3 bases, and 13 bases lay between the germline ends. CDR3 size: 15 residues. Germline V gives CDR1 SGDLS, CDR2 YYNGEE. The CDR3 sequence: CASSVEFGEDYEQYF. The CDR3, as DNA: TGTGCCAGCAGCGTAGAATTTGGAGAGGACTACGAGCAGTACTTC.

The table lists this clone with a few counts. This chain joins TRBV9 and TRBJ2-1, with a possible D match to TRBD2 (5 bases). The ends were cut back, 6 bases at V and 1 base at J, with 20 bases in the middle. The CDR3 has 17 amino acids. Germline V gene lookup returns CDR1 SGDLS and CDR2 YYNGEE. The CDR3 bases are TGTGCCAGCAACCCCGAAAGGAGGAAGGCGTCCTACAATGAGCAGTTCTTC. Residues: CASNPERRKASYNEQFF.

The rearrangement joins TRBV15 to TRBJ2-2, with 9 bases that match TRBD1. The CDR3 contains 19 residues. V trimming: 2 bases; J trimming: 6 bases; junction bases outside the gene matches: 16. Germline loops: CDR1 LNHNV, CDR2 YYDKDF (reference sequence). The CDR3 DNA reads as TGTGCCACCAGCAGAACGACCGGAGGGACAGGGAGGTCCCCCGGGGAGCTGTTTTTT. It translates to CATSRTTGGTGRSPGELFF.

In this sample, this clone turned up a few times. This chain links TRBV27 with TRBJ1-5, with 7 bases lining up with TRBD1. After removal of 6 bases from V and 4 bases from J, the junction contained 12 bases not matched to a gene. The CDR3 runs to 16 residues. The germline V gene has CDR1 MNHEY and CDR2 SMNVEV (reference sequence). Here the CDR3 DNA reads TGTGCCAGCAGAGGCTCCGGGACAGCACCAAATCAGCCCCAGCATTTT. It specifies CASRGSGTAPNQPQHF.

The chain carries TRBV9 and TRBJ2-7; no firm D call. The J call may not be correct, given that the DNA end is closer to TRBJ2-1. Germline lookup yields CDR1 SGDLS and CDR2 YYNGEE. This CDR3 comprises 18 residues. Here the CDR3 reads CASSAPVLFGGSYNEQFF. In DNA, the CDR3 is TGTGCCAGCAGCGCGCCAGTATTGTTTGGTGGCTCCTACAATGAGCAGTTCTTC.

The chain recombines TRBV12-5 with TRBJ1-5; D may be TRBD1 (5 bases). Trimming shortened V by 2 bases and J by 7 bases, and 6 bases separated the two germline ends. The CDR3 contains 12 residues. From germline, CDR1 is LGHNT and CDR2 FRNRAP. The CDR3 region is CASGLPGQPQHF. The CDR3 bases are TGTGCTAGTGGTTTGCCAGGGCAGCCCCAGCATTTT.

The gene calls are TRBV6-1 and TRBJ1-5; TRBD1 matches 8 bases. This CDR3 spans 18 amino acids. Germline V gene data show CDR1 as MNHNS and CDR2 as SASEGT. V gave up 2 bases and J gave up 0 bases; unmatched junction bases: 9. As DNA, the CDR3 is TGTGCCAGCAGTGAAATCTATTACAGGGGGAATAGCAATCAGCCCCAGCATTTT. Translated, it gives CASSEIYYRGNSNQPQHF.

The chain links TRBV30 to TRBJ2-7; 10 bases match TRBD1. The CDR3 has 13 amino acids. Germline V gene data show CDR1 as GTSNPN and CDR2 as SVGIG (reference sequence). Germline trimming cut 5 bases from V and 4 bases from J; bases unmatched to any gene: 5. This CDR3 is CAWATGGIYEQYF. CDR3 DNA: TGTGCCTGGGCGACAGGGGGCATTTACGAGCAGTACTTC.

The chain links TRBV27 to TRBJ1-2; 10 bases agree with TRBD1. The germline gives CDR1 MNHEY, CDR2 SMNVEV (reference sequence). This CDR3 is 15 amino acids long. V shed 5 bases and J 7 bases; nucleotides not matched to a gene: 10. The CDR3 bases are TGTGCCAGCAGTGGCGACAGGGGGCGCGCCGGTGGCTACACCTTC. It translates to CASSGDRGRAGGYTF.

For this clone: Germline is not matched at one junction end, which may reflect a read error. The chain is built from TRBV6-5 and TRBJ2-5, with TRBD2 as a possible D gene (7 bases). The CDR3 runs to 14 residues. Germline CDR1 is MNHEY and CDR2 is SVGAGI. CDR3 sequence reads: CASSYGGIREGYDF. The CDR3 region has the DNA TGTGCCAGCAGTTACGGGGGCATAAGGGAGGGGTACGACTTC.

A few counts support this clone. Within the sample, other DNA sequences also encode this same CDR3. The chain uses TRBV7-9 and TRBJ1-1; 8 nucleotides agree with TRBD1. The germline V gene has CDR1 SEHNR and CDR2 FQNEAQ (reference sequence). The J segment lost 2 bases and the V segment lost 3 bases, leaving 5 bases of the junction unmatched. The CDR3 length is 15 residues. DNA of the CDR3: TGTGCCAGCAGCTTCTCGGACAGGGTAAACACTGAAGCTTTCTTT. Its translation: CASSFSDRVNTEAFF.

This sequence joins TRBV10-3 and TRBJ2-3, with 14 nucleotides matching TRBD2. CDR1 is ENHRY, CDR2 SYGVKD, per germline. The CDR3 is 15 residues long. Unmatched junction bases numbered 11, after V lost 7 bases and J lost 11 bases. The DNA for the CDR3 is TGTGCCATCACCGGGACTAGCGGGGGAGCGGGGGAGCAGTATTTT. Encoded protein: CAITGTSGGAGEQYF.

Only a few counts were recorded for this clone. This chain links TRBV2 with TRBJ2-3, with D unresolved. Trimming pared 4 bases from V and 3 bases from J, leaving 8 bases between. Germline CDR1 SNHLY, CDR2 FYNNEI. CDR3 length: 13 amino acids. The DNA of the CDR3 is TGTGCCAGCAGTGCCGACTTAACAGATACGCAGTATTTT. The encoded protein is CASSADLTDTQYF.

This clone was seen a few times. Other DNA sequences of this sample code for an identical CDR3. The DNA for the CDR3 is TGCGCCAGCAGCTTGGAAGGAACCTACGAGCAGTACTTC. This gives the protein CASSLEGTYEQYF. The V and J genes are TRBV5-1 and TRBJ2-7, with D unclear. Germline values: CDR1 SGHRS, CDR2 YFSETQ. The V end lost 0 bases, the J end lost 2 bases, and 6 bases lay between the germline ends. The CDR3 loop spans 13 amino acids.

The J gene is TRBJ1-6, the V gene TRBV18, with D perhaps matching TRBD1 (5 bases). The CDR3 spans 16 residues. Germline V gives CDR1 KGHSH, CDR2 LQKENI. V was shortened by 3 bases and J by 4 bases, with 13 bases between the two germline ends. The CDR3 region is CASSPLMQGYNSPLHF. CDR3 DNA sequence: TGTGCCAGCTCACCCCTCATGCAGGGTTATAATTCACCCCTCCACTTT.

The chain employs TRBV5-6 and TRBJ1-1; D unresolved. CDR1 is SGHDT and CDR2 is YYEEEE in the germline V gene. The V gene lost 3 bases and the J gene lost 4 bases, with 10 bases spanning the gap. CDR3 size: 13 residues. CDR3 DNA: TGTGCCAGCAGCTATGAAAGGAGCACTGAAGCTTTCTTT. This encodes CASSYERSTEAFF.

This rearrangement joins TRBV9 to TRBJ2-5, with 12 bases that match TRBD1. V was clipped by 3 bases and J by 7 bases; unmatched bases: 10. The CDR3 is 16 residues long. The germline gives CDR1 SGDLS, CDR2 YYNGEE. Here the CDR3 reads CASSALGGQGAGTQYF. CDR3 nucleotides: TGTGCCAGCAGCGCTCTAGGGGGACAGGGGGCAGGGACCCAGTACTTC. Full variable domain (missing parts from reference TRBV9 and TRBJ2-5): DSGVTQTPKHLITATGQRVTLRCSPRSGDLSVYWYQQSLDQGLQFLIQYYNGEERAKGNILERFSAQQFPDLHSELNLSSLELGDSALYFCASSALGGQGAGTQYFGPGTRLLVL.

This clone occurred a few times. The V and J genes are TRBV27 and TRBJ2-3; possible D gene TRBD1, 6 bases. Germline V gene data show CDR1 as MNHEY and CDR2 as SMNVEV (reference sequence). The V end lost 5 bases, the J end lost 1 base, and 13 bases lay between the germline ends. This CDR3 is built from 15 residues. In DNA form, the CDR3 reads TGTGCCAGCAGTCCCAGGGGACCGCGCACAGATACGCAGTATTTT. Translation gives CASSPRGPRTDTQYF.

This clone showed up just a few times. V is TRBV7-9 and J is TRBJ2-7; 10 nucleotides agree with TRBD2. CDR3 length equals 16 residues. The J segment lost 1 base and the V segment lost 7 bases, leaving 10 bases of the junction unmatched. The germline V gene encodes CDR1 SEHNR and CDR2 FQNEAQ (reference sequence). The CDR3 nucleotides are TGTGCCAGCACAAGAATTGGACTAGCGGCGTCCTACGAGCAGTACTTC. This encodes CASTRIGLAASYEQYF. Full variable domain (rest looked up from reference TRBV7-9 and TRBJ2-7): DTGVSQNPRHKITKRGQNVTFRCDPISEHNRLYWYRQTLGQGPEFLTYFQNEAQLEKSRLLSDRFSAERPKGSFSTLEIQRTEQGDSAMYLCASTRIGLAASYEQYFGPGTRLTVT.

This clone has more than one count but fewer than ten. V usage is TRBV7-9 and J usage is TRBJ2-1; TRBD2 matches at 7 bases. The J segment lost 0 bases and the V segment lost 4 bases, leaving 3 bases of the junction unmatched. Germline-derived CDR1 and CDR2 are SEHNR and FQNEAQ (reference sequence). This CDR3 has 15 amino acids. CDR3 protein: CASSWGGSSYNEQFF. CDR3 nucleotide sequence: TGTGCCAGCAGCTGGGGCGGGAGCTCCTACAATGAGCAGTTCTTC.

The chain joins TRBV2 to TRBJ2-7, with D unresolved. Trimming took off 3 bases at V and 6 bases at J, with 15 bases between the two ends. CDR1 and CDR2 from the germline V gene are SNHLY and FYNNEI. The CDR3 loop spans 14 amino acids. The CDR3 region is CASSDFPPTTEQYF. CDR3 nucleotides: TGTGCCAGCAGTGATTTCCCCCCTACTACCGAGCAGTACTTC.

This sequence joins TRBV4-1 and TRBJ1-1; the D gene is possibly TRBD1 (6 bases). CDR1 and CDR2 from the germline V gene are MGHRA and YSYEKL. This CDR3 spans 14 amino acids. Between the trimmed V and J ends, which lost 4 bases and 2 bases, there was a span of 11 bases. CDR3 in amino acids: CASSRTGFNTEAFF. The CDR3 nucleotides are TGCGCCAGCAGCCGAACAGGGTTTAACACTGAAGCTTTCTTT.

Only a few counts were recorded for this clone. The CDR3 sequence is CASSVGLRETGYEQYF. The CDR3 DNA follows: TGTGCCAGCAGCGTAGGTTTGCGGGAGACAGGTTACGAGCAGTACTTC. The genes are TRBV9 and TRBJ2-7; D is perhaps TRBD2 (7 bases). CDR3 length: 16 amino acids. V dropped 0 bases and J dropped 4 bases, with 17 bases sitting between them. Germline CDR1 reads SGDLS; CDR2 reads YYNGEE.

The chain links TRBV10-3 to TRBJ2-7, with 9 bases lining up with TRBD2. CDR3 length equals 16 residues. V lost 6 bases to trimming and J lost 4 bases; unmatched junction nucleotides: 13. CDR1 and CDR2 (germline): ENHRY, SYGVKD. CDR3 amino acids: CAIRTTSGGVFYEQYF. The CDR3 bases are TGTGCCATCAGGACGACTAGCGGTGGCGTGTTTTACGAGCAGTACTTC.